A selection of T cell receptor beta chains follows, all from one sample in a study of human T cells and chemical hapten exposure. TCRdb ran MiXCR on the 5' RACE reads and lists one entry per CDR3 protein. This sample has 75,000 or so distinct CDR3 sequences, with about a sixth found just once. The receptor set was obtained from a female donor in good health. Both conserved end residues are part of each CDR3. A D gene is named only where the DNA matches it firmly. Rows give clone size only sometimes, using once, few, many, or a class for an expanded clone.

>TRBV4-2|.|TRBD2|TRBJ2-1
CASSRRGAGGGDVYEQFF
TGTGCCAGCAGCCGCCGCGGAGCGGGAGGGGGGGATGTCTATGAGCAGTTCTTC
>TRBV30|.|.|TRBJ2-3
CAWKLGGGEFTDTQYF
TGTGCCTGGAAGTTAGGGGGGGGTGAATTCACAGATACGCAGTATTTT
>TRBV9|.|TRBD1|TRBJ2-1
CASSAPRLDRANNEQFF
TGTGCCAGCAGCGCTCCCCGGTTGGACAGGGCCAACAATGAGCAGTTCTTC
>TRBV7-7|few|TRBD2|TRBJ2-3
CASSRGLAGGSADTQYF
TGTGCTAGCAGCCGTGGACTAGCGGGAGGGTCGGCAGATACGCAGTATTTT
>TRBV3-1|.|TRBD2|TRBJ2-1
CASTSASGRANNEQFF
TGTGCCAGCACCTCAGCCAGCGGGAGGGCTAACAATGAGCAGTTCTTC
>TRBV5-1|few|.|TRBJ2-1
CASSLTEGESNEQFF
TGCGCCAGCAGCTTGACTGAGGGGGAGAGCAATGAGCAGTTCTTC
>TRBV3-1|few|TRBD1|TRBJ1-2
CASSHWDRSAYGYTF
TGTGCCAGCAGCCACTGGGACAGGAGTGCCTATGGCTACACCTTC
>TRBV7-9|many|.|TRBJ2-6
CASSLDGTGANVLTF
TGTGCCAGCAGCTTAGACGGAACTGGGGCCAACGTCCTGACTTTC
>TRBV11-2|.|.|TRBJ2-5
CASSSPILAAQETQYF
TGTGCCAGCAGCTCCCCCATCCTTGCGGCTCAAGAGACCCAGTACTTC
>TRBV28|few|.|TRBJ1-5
CASVVALGNQPQHF
TGTGCCAGCGTAGTTGCTTTAGGGAATCAGCCCCAGCATTTT
>TRBV5-4|few|TRBD2|TRBJ2-1
CASSLVAGAYNEQFF
TGTGCCAGCAGCTTGGTAGCGGGAGCTTACAATGAGCAGTTCTTC
>TRBV4-3|many|TRBD1|TRBJ1-4
CASSPSPGQAGEKLFF
TGCGCCAGCAGCCCTAGCCCGGGACAGGCTGGTGAAAAACTGTTTTTT
>TRBV5-6|few|.|TRBJ2-1
CASSRGEHNEQFF
TGTGCCAGCAGCAGGGGGGAACACAATGAGCAGTTCTTC
>TRBV7-9|few|TRBD2|TRBJ2-3
CASSSSGRATTDTQYF
TGTGCCAGCAGTTCCAGCGGGAGGGCAACGACAGATACGCAGTATTTT
>TRBV6-6|many|TRBD2|TRBJ2-7
CASSRTSGISYEQYF
TGTGCCAGCAGCCGGACTAGCGGGATCTCCTACGAGCAGTACTTC
>TRBV28|few|.|TRBJ1-1
CASSRQTKNTEAFF
TGTGCCAGCAGCCGACAGACAAAGAACACTGAAGCTTTCTTT
>TRBV7-2|few|TRBD2|TRBJ2-3
CASSLDTSGRGVRDTDTQYF
TGTGCCAGCAGCTTAGATACTAGCGGGAGGGGGGTGAGGGACACAGATACGCAGTATTTT
>TRBV6-4|many|.|TRBJ2-2
CASSDTNTGELFF
TGTGCCAGCAGTGACACGAACACCGGGGAGCTGTTTTTT
>TRBV7-8|.|.|TRBJ1-1
CASSLSSGGWNTEAFF
TGTGCCAGCAGCTTATCATCTGGGGGCTGGAACACTGAAGCTTTCTTT
>TRBV10-3|.|TRBD1|TRBJ2-7
CAIAADRDYEQYF
TGTGCCATCGCCGCCGACAGGGACTACGAGCAGTACTTC
>TRBV6-6|few|TRBD2|TRBJ2-1
CASNGGGSGGGEQFF
TGTGCCAGCAATGGCGGGGGGTCTGGGGGGGGTGAGCAGTTCTTC
>TRBV5-5|many|TRBD2|TRBJ2-5
CASSSRAGGETQYF
TGTGCCAGCAGCTCCCGAGCGGGGGGAGAGACCCAGTACTTC
>TRBV28|few|.|TRBJ2-7
CASSLIGGSSYEQYF
TGTGCCAGCAGTTTAATAGGAGGCAGCTCCTACGAGCAGTACTTC
>TRBV7-2|.|.|TRBJ2-5
CASSPGTANQETQYF
TGTGCCAGCAGCCCCGGGACCGCCAACCAAGAGACCCAGTACTTC
>TRBV28|.|.|TRBJ2-1
CASSPPLGLLNEQFF
TGTGCCAGCAGTCCCCCGCTTGGGCTCTTGAATGAGCAGTTCTTC
>TRBV7-8|few|.|TRBJ1-3
CASSFTGDPRNTIYF
TGTGCCAGCAGCTTTACAGGAGATCCAAGAAACACCATATATTTT
>TRBV6-1|few|.|TRBJ1-1
CASRIRGTEAFF
TGTGCCAGCAGGATCAGGGGCACTGAAGCTTTCTTT
>TRBV6-5|.|.|TRBJ1-5
CASSYERNQPQHF
TGTGCCAGCAGTTACGAAAGGAATCAGCCCCAGCATTTT